The rows below give T cell receptor beta chains drawn from one sample of a study of OX40 agonist ivuxolimab in advanced cancers. Method: immunoSEQ multiplex PCR; TCRdb's copy keeps in-frame clones and lacks some. In the table there are 70,000 to 90,000 clones, around 85% of which are singletons. The sample consisted of CD4+ or CD8+ T cells sorted from blood, taken in a trial of the OX40 agonist ivuxolimab. These TCRs come from an adult with an advanced solid tumor such as melanoma, head and neck, liver or kidney cancer. Both conserved end residues are part of each CDR3.

CDR3aa,v_gene,j_gene
CASSSGQSSYNSPLHF,TRBV7-2,TRBJ1-6
CASSLVGAGGDTQYF,TRBV11-2,TRBJ2-3
CASRDRDVTDTQYF,TRBV2,TRBJ2-3
CASSPGLPSEQYF,TRBV7-6,TRBJ2-7
CASSPRPGTATGELFF,TRBV18,TRBJ2-2
CASSRSPDYGYTF,TRBV14,TRBJ1-2
CASSLSPWRGYTF,TRBV27,TRBJ1-2
CASSPSGQNYEQYF,TRBV5-1,TRBJ2-7
CASSSERGSYEQYF,TRBV5-4,TRBJ2-7
CASSQEGHSVYGYTF,TRBV4-2,TRBJ1-2
CASSLRQGQMANEQFF,TRBV7-8,TRBJ2-1
CASSQSGQSPDEQYF,TRBV23-1,TRBJ2-7
CASSLGGTDYNEQFF,TRBV28,TRBJ2-1
CASSFLRANTEAFF,TRBV7-2,TRBJ1-1
CASSLEGRGQETQYF,TRBV28,TRBJ2-5
CASSYLGRGTEAFF,TRBV27,TRBJ1-1
CSVEASGYSRSF,TRBV29-1,TRBJ2-7
CAISDETGASNEQFF,TRBV10-3,TRBJ2-1
CASSVGQRETQYF,TRBV7-7,TRBJ2-5
CASRGSGTGELFF,TRBV7-7,TRBJ2-2
CASSVGGSQETQYF,TRBV9,TRBJ2-5
CASSILAGGLTGELFF,TRBV7-8,TRBJ2-2
CASGYTIYF,TRBV27,TRBJ1-3
CASTPNRRGGGDTQYF,TRBV27,TRBJ2-3
CAWTQQGNSPLHF,TRBV30,TRBJ1-6